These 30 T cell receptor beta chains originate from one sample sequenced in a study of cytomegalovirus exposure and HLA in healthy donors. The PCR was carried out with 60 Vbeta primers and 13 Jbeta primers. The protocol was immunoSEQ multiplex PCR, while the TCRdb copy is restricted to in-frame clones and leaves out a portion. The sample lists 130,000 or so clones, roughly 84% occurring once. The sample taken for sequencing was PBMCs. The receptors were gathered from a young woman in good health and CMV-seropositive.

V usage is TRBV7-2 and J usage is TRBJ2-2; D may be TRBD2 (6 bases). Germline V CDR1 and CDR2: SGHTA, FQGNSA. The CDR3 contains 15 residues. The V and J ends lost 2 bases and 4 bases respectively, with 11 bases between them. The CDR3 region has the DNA TGTGCCAGCAGCTTACTGAGTAGCGGCACCGGGGAGCTGTTTTTT. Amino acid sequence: CASSLLSSGTGELFF.

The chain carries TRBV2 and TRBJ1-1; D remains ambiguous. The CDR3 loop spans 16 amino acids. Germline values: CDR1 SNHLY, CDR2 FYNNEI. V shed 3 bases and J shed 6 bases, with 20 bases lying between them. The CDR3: CASSDPARTAMAEAFF. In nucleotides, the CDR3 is TGTGCCAGCAGTGACCCGGCCCGAACAGCAATGGCTGAAGCTTTCTTT.

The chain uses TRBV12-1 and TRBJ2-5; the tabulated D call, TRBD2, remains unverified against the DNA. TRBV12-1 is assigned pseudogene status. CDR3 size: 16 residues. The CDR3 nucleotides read TGTGCCAGCAGCTGGGGACTAGCGGGGGGACAAGAGACCCAGTACTTC. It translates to CASSWGLAGGQETQYF.

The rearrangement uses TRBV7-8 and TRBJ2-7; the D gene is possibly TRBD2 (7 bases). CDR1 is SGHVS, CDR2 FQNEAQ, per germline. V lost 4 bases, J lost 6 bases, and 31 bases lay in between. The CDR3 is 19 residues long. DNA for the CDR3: TGTGCCAGCAGCTACGGGGGCCCTACTAGCGACCGTCCTAGTGGCGAGCAGTACTTC. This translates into CASSYGGPTSDRPSGEQYF.

The CDR3 DNA follows: TGTGCCAGCAGCCAAGGGACTCCTTCCGCGGATACGCAGTATTTT. Residues: CASSQGTPSADTQYF. The rearrangement joins TRBV4-2 to TRBJ2-3, with D possibly being TRBD2 (5 bases). This CDR3 comprises 15 residues. Germline CDR1 and CDR2: LGHNA and YNFKEQ. V lost 1 base and J lost 6, with 14 bases in between.

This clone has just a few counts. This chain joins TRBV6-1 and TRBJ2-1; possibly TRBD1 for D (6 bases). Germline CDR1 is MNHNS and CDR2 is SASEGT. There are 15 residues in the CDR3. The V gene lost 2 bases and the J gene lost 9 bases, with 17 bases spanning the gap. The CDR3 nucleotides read TGTGCCAGCAGTGAACTACAGGGTCCCTCAGGTGAGCAGTTCTTC. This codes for CASSELQGPSGEQFF.

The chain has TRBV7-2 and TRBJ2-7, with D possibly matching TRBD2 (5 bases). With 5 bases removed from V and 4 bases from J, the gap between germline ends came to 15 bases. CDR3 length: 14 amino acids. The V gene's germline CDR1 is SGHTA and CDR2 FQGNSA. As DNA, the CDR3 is TGTGCCAGCAGCCTTGGCGGGTCCGGGTACGAGCAGTACTTC. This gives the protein CASSLGGSGYEQYF. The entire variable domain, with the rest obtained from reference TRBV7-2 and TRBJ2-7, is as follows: GAGVSQSPSNKVTEKGKDVELRCDPISGHTALYWYRQSLGQGLEFLIYFQGNSAPDKSGLPSDRFSAERTGGSVSTLTIQRTQQEDSAVYLCASSLGGSGYEQYFGPGTRLTVT.

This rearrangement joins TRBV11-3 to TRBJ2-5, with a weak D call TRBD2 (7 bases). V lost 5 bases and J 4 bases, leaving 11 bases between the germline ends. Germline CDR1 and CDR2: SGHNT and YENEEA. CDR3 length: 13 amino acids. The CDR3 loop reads CASSGGGGETQYF. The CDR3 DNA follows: TGTGCCAGCAGCGGAGGGGGGGGAGAGACCCAGTACTTC.

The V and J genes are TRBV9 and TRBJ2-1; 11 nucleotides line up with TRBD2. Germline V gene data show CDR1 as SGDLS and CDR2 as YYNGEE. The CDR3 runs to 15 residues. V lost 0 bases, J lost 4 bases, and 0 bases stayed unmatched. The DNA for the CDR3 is TGTGCCAGCAGCGTAGTAGCGGGGGGGTACAATGAGCAGTTCTTC. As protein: CASSVVAGGYNEQFF. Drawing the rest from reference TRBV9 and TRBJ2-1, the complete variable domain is DSGVTQTPKHLITATGQRVTLRCSPRSGDLSVYWYQQSLDQGLQFLIQYYNGEERAKGNILERFSAQQFPDLHSELNLSSLELGDSALYFCASSVVAGGYNEQFFGPGTRLTVL.

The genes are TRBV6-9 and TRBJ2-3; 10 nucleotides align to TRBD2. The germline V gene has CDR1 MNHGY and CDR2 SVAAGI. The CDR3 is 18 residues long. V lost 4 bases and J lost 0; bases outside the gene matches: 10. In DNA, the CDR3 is TGTGCCAGCAGTTCAACTAGCGGGGCAGCTATGAGCACAGATACGCAGTATTTT. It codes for CASSSTSGAAMSTDTQYF.

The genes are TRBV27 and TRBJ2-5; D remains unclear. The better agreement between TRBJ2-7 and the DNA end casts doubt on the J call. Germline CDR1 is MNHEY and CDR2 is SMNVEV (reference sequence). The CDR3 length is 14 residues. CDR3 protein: CASSSFQTSYEQYF. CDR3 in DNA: TGTGCCAGCAGTTCATTTCAGACTTCCTACGAGCAGTACTTC.

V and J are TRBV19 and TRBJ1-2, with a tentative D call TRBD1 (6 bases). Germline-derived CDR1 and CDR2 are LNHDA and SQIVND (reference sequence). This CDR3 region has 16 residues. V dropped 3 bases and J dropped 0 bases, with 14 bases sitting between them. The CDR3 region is CASSIRRDTANYGYTF. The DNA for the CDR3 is TGTGCCAGTAGTATCCGCCGGGACACGGCTAACTATGGCTACACCTTC.

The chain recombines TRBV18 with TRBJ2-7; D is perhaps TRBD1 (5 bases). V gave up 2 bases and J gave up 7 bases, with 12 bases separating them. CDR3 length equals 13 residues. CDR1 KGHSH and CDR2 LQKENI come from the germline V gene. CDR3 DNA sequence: TGTGCCAGCTCACCAGGTACAGGCACTGAGCAGTACTTC. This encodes CASSPGTGTEQYF.

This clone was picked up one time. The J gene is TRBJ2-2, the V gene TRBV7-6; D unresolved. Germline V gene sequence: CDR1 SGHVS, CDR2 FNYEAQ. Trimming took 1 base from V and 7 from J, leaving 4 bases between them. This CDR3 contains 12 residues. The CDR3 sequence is CASSLVFGELFF. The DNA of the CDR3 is TGTGCCAGCAGCTTAGTATTCGGGGAGCTGTTTTTT.

The CDR3 reads CASNPRGITEAFF. CDR3 nucleotide sequence: TGTGCCAGCAATCCTAGGGGGATCACTGAAGCTTTCTTT. The chain uses TRBV5-6 and TRBJ1-1, with D possibly matching TRBD1 (6 bases). CDR3 length equals 13 residues. The V gene's germline CDR1 is SGHDT and CDR2 YYEEEE. The V gene lost 6 bases and the J gene lost 4 bases, with 13 bases spanning the gap.

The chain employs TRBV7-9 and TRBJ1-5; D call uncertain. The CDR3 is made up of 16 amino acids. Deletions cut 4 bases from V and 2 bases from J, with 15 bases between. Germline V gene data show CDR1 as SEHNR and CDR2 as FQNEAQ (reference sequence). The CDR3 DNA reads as TGTGCCAGCAGCTCACTTCTCAGACTTTGCAATCAGCCCCAGCATTTT. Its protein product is CASSSLLRLCNQPQHF.

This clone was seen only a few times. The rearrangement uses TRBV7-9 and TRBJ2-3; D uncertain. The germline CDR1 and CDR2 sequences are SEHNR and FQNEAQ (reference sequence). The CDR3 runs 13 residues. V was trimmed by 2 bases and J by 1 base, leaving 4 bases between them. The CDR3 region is CASSLSGTDTQYF. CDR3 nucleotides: TGTGCCAGCAGCTTAAGCGGCACAGATACGCAGTATTTT.

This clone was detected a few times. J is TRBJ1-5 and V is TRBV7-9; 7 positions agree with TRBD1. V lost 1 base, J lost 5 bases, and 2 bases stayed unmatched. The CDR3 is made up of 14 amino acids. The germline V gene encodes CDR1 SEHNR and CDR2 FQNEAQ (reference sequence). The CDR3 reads CASSLDRGDQPQHF. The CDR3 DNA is TGTGCCAGCAGCTTAGACAGGGGAGATCAGCCCCAGCATTTT. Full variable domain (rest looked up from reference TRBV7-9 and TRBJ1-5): DTGVSQNPRHKITKRGQNVTFRCDPISEHNRLYWYRQTLGQGPEFLTYFQNEAQLEKSRLLSDRFSAERPKGSFSTLEIQRTEQGDSAMYLCASSLDRGDQPQHFGDGTRLSIL.

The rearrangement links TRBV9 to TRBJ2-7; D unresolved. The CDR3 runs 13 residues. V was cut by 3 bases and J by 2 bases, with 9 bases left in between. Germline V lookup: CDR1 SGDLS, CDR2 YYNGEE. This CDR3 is CASSAGDPYEQYF. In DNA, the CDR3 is TGTGCCAGCAGCGCCGGTGATCCCTACGAGCAGTACTTC.

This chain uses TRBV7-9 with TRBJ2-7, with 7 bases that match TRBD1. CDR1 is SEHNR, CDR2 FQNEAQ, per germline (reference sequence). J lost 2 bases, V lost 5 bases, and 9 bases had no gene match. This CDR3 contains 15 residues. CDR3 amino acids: CASSRPGQATYEQYF. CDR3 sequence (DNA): TGTGCCAGCAGCCGACCTGGACAGGCGACCTACGAGCAGTACTTC.

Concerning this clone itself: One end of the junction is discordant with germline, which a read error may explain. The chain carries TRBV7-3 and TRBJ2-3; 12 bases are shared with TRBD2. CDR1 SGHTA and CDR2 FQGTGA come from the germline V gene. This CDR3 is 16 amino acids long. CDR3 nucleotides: TGTGCCAGCAGCTTAACGAACTGGGCTAGCGGGGGGGTCCTTAATTTT. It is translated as CASSLTNWASGGVLNF.

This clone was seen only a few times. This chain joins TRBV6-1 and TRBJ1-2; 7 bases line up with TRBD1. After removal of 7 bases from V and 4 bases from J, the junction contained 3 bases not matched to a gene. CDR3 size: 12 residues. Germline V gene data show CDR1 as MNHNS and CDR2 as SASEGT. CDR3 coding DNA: TGTGCCAGCACAGGGGGGAGCTATGGCTACACCTTC. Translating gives CASTGGSYGYTF.

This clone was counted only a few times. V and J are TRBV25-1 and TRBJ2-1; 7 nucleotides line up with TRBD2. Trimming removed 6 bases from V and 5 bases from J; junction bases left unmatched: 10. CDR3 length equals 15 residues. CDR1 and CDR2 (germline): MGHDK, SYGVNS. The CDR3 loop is CASSDRKRGNNEQFF. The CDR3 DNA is TGTGCCAGCAGCGACCGGAAGCGGGGAAACAATGAGCAGTTCTTC.

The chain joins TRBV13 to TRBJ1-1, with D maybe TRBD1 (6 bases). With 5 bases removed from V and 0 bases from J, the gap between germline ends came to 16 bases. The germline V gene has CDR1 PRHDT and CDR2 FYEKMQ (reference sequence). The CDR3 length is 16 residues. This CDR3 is CASSPSDSPLNTEAFF. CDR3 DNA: TGTGCCAGCAGCCCGTCGGACAGCCCACTGAACACTGAAGCTTTCTTT.

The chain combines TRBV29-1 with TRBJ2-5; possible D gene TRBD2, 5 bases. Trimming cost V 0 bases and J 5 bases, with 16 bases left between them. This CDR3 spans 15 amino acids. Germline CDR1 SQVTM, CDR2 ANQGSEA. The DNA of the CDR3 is TGCAGCGTTGAAGAACCTTTGGCTAGCAGGGAGACCCAGTACTTC. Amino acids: CSVEEPLASRETQYF.

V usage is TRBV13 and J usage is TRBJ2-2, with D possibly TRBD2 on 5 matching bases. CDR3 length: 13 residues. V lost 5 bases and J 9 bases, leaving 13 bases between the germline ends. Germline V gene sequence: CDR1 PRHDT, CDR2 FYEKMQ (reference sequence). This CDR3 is CASSRTGSRELFF. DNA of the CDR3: TGTGCCAGCAGCCGCACGGGAAGCCGGGAGCTGTTTTTT.

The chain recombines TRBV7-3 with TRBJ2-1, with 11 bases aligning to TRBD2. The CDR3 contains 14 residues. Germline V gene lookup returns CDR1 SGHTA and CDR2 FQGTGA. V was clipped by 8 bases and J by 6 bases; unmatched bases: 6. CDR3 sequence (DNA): TGTGCCAGCGGGAATAGCGGGGGGGCCAATGAGCAGTTCTTC. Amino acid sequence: CASGNSGGANEQFF.

The chain's CDR3 is CASTRQGPGFGGNTIYF. The CDR3 DNA reads TGTGCCAGCACTCGTCAGGGCCCCGGTTTTGGTGGAAACACCATATATTTT. This chain joins TRBV28 and TRBJ1-3; D possibly corresponds to TRBD1 (5 bases). This CDR3 region has 17 residues. Trimming took off 7 bases at V and 3 bases at J, with 22 bases between the two ends. Germline V lookup: CDR1 MDHEN, CDR2 SYDVKM.

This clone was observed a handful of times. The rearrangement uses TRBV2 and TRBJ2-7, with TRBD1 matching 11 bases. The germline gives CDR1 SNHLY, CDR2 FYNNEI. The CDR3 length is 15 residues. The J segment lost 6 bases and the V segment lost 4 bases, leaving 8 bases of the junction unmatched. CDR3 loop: CASSAPRDRGGEQYF. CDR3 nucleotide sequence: TGTGCCAGCAGTGCTCCCCGGGACAGGGGGGGCGAGCAGTACTTC.

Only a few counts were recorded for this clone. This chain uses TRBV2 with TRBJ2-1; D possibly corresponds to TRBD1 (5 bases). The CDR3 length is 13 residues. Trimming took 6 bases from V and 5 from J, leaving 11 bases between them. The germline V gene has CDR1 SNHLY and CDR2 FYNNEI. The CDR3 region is CASRAPTDNEQFF. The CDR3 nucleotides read TGTGCCAGCAGGGCGCCGACAGACAATGAGCAGTTCTTC.